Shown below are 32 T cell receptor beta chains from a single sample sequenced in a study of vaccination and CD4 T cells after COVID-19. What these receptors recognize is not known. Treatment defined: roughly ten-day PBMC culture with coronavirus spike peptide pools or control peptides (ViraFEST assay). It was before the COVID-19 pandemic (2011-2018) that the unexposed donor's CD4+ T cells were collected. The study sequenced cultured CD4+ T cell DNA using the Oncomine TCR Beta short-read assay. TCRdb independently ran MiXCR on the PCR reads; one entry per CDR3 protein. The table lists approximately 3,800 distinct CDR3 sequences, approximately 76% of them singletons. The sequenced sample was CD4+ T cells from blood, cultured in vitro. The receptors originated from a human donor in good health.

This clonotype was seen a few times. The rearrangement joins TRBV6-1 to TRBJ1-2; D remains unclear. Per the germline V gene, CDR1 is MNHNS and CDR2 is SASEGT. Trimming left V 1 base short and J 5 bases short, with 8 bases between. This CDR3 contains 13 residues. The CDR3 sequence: CASSEGPQYGYTF. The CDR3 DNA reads TGTGCCAGCAGTGAAGGGCCGCAATATGGCTACACCTTC.

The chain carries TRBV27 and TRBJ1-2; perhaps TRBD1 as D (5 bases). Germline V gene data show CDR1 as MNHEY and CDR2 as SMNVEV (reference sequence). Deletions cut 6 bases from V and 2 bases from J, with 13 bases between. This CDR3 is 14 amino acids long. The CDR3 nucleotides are TGTGCCAGCAGCACAGGAACCTACAACTATGGCTACACCTTC. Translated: CASSTGTYNYGYTF.

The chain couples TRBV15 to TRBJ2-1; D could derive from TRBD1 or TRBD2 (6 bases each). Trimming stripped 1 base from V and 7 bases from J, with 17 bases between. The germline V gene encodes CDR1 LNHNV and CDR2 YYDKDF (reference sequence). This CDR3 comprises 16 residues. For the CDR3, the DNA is TGTGCCACCAGCAGAGTCCGACAGGAGGGGAAAAATGAGCAGTTCTTC. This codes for CATSRVRQEGKNEQFF.

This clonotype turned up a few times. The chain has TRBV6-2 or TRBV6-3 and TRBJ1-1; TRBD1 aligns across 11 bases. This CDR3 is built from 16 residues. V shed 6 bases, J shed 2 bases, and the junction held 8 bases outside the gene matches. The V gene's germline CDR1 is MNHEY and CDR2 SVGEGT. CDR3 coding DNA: TGTGCCAGCAGAGTCACGGGACAGGGGGTAAACACTGAAGCTTTCTTT. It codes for CASRVTGQGVNTEAFF.

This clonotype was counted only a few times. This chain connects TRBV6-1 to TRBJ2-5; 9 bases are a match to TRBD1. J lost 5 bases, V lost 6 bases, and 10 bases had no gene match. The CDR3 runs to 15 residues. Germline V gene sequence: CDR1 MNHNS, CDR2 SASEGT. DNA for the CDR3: TGTGCCAGCAGGGCGACAGGGGGTCGGCTGGAGACCCAGTACTTC. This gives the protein CASRATGGRLETQYF.

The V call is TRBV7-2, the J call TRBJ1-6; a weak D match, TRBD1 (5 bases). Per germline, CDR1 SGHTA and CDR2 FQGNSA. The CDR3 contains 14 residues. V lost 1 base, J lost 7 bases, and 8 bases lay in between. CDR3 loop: CASSLGQLNSPLHF. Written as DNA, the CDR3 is TGTGCCAGCAGCTTAGGACAGCTCAATTCACCCCTCCACTTT.

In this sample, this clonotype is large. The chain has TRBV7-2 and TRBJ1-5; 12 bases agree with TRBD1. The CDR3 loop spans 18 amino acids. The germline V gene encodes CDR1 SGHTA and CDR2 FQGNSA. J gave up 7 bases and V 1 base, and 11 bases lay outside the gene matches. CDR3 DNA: TGTGCCAGCAGCTTAGGATCCGGGACAGGGGGCGGATGGCAGCCCCAGCATTTT. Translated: CASSLGSGTGGGWQPQHF.

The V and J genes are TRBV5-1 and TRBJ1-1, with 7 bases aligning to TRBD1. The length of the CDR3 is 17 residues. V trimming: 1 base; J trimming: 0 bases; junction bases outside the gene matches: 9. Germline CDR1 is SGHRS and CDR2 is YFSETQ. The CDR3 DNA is TGCGCCAGCAGCTTGAAAGGGGGCGCGGGGATGAACACTGAAGCTTTCTTT. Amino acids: CASSLKGGAGMNTEAFF.

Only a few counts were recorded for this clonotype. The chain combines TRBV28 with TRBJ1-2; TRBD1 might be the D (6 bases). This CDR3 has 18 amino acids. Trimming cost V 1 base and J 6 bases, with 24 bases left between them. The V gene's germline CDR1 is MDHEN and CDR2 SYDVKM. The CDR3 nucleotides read TGTGCCAGCAGTTTATTTCAAATGGAAAGGGGGTTCGGGGATGGCTACACCTTC. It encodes CASSLFQMERGFGDGYTF.

The CDR3 spells CASSVGQLAKNIQYF. For the CDR3, the DNA is TGTGCCAGTAGTGTAGGACAGCTAGCCAAAAACATTCAGTACTTC. The chain couples TRBV19 to TRBJ2-4; perhaps TRBD1 as D (6 bases). Germline-derived CDR1 and CDR2 are LNHDA and SQIVND (reference sequence). The V gene lost 5 bases and the J gene lost 0 bases, with 11 bases spanning the gap. CDR3 length: 15 residues.

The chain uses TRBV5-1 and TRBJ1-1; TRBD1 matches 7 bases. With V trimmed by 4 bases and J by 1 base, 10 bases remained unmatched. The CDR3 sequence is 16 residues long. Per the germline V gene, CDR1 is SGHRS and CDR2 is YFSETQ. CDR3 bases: TGCGCCAGCAGCAGGGGGGACAGAAGACCGAACACTGAAGCTTTCTTT. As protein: CASSRGDRRPNTEAFF. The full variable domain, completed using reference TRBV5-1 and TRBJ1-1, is KAGVTQTPRYLIKTRGQQVTLSCSPISGHRSVSWYQQTPGQGLQFLFEYFSETQRNKGNFPGRFSGRQFSNSRSEMNVSTLELGDSALYLCASSRGDRRPNTEAFFGQGTRLTVV.

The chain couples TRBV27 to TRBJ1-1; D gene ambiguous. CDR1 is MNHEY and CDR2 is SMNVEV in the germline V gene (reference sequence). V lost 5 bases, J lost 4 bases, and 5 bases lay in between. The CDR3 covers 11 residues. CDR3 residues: CASSGFTEAFF. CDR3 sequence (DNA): TGTGCCAGCAGTGGGTTCACTGAAGCTTTCTTT.

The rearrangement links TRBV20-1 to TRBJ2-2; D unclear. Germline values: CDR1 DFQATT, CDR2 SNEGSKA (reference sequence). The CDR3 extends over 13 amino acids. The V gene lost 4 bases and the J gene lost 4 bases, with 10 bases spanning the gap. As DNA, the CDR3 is TGCAGTGCTAACGACCCCTTCACCGGGGAGCTGTTTTTT. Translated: CSANDPFTGELFF.

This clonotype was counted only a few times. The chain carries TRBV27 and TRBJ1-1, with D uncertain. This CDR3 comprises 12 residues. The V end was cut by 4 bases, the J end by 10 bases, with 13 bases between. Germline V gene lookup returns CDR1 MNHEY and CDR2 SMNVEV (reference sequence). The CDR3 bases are TGTGCCAGCAGTTCTGCCCCCGGTGTAGCTTTCTTT. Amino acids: CASSSAPGVAFF.

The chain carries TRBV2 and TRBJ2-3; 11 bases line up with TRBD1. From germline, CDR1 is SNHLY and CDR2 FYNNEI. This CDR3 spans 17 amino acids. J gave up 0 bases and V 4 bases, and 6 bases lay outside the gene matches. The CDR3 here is CASSAGQGGLSTDTQYF. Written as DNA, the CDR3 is TGTGCCAGCAGTGCGGGACAGGGGGGTCTGAGCACAGATACGCAGTATTTT.

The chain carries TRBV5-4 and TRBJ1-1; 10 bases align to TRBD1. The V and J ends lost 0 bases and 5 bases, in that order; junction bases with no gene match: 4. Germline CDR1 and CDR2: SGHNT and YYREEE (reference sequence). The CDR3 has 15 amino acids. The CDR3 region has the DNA TGTGCCAGCAGCTTGGTAAGGACAGGGGGGACTGAAGCTTTCTTT. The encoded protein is CASSLVRTGGTEAFF.

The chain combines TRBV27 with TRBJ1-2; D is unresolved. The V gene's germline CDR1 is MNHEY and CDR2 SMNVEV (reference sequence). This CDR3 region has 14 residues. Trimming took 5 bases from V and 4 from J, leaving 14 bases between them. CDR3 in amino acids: CASSPLTDRYGYTF. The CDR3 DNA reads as TGTGCCAGCAGTCCCCTCACGGACCGCTATGGCTACACCTTC.

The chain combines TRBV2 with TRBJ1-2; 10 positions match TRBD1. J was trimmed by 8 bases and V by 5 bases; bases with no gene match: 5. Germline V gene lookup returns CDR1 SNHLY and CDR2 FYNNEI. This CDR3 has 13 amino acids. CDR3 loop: CASSQGDRGGYTF. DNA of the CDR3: TGTGCCAGCAGTCAGGGGGACAGGGGCGGCTACACCTTC.

The CDR3 DNA sequence: TGTGCCACCAGTAGGGGGGGGGGGAACACTGAAGCTTTCTTT. Protein product: CATSRGGGNTEAFF. The chain is built from TRBV15 and TRBJ1-1; D perhaps matches TRBD1 (6 bases). This CDR3 is 14 amino acids long. Germline assignment: CDR1 LNHNV and CDR2 YYDKDF (reference sequence). V was cut by 6 bases and J by 1 base, with 12 bases left in between.

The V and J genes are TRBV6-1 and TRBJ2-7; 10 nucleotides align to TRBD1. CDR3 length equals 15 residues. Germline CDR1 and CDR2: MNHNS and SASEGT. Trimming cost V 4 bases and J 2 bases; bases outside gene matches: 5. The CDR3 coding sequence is TGTGCCAGCAGTGCTTTTGGGACAGGGGCCTACGAGCAGTACTTC. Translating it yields CASSAFGTGAYEQYF.

DNA for the CDR3: TGCGCCAGCAGCCAAGAAGGGGTTCAGAACACCGGGGAGCTGTTTTTT. Translation: CASSQEGVQNTGELFF. The J gene is TRBJ2-2, the V gene TRBV4-1; weak D call: TRBD1 (5 bases). Germline loops: CDR1 MGHRA, CDR2 YSYEKL. The CDR3 runs to 16 residues. V lost 0 bases and J 1 base, leaving 9 bases between the germline ends.

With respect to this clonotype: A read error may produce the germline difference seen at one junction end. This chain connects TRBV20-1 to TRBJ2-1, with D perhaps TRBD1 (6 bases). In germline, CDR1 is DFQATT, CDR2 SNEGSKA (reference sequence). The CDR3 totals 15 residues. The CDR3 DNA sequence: TGCAGTGCAACACCTTCAGGGGCCTGGGACAATGAGCAGTTTTTC. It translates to CSATPSGAWDNEQFF.

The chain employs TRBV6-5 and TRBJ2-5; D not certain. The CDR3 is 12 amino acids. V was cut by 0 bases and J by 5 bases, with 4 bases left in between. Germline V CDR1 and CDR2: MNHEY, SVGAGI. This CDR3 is CASSYSTETQYF. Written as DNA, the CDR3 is TGTGCCAGCAGTTACTCGACGGAGACCCAGTACTTC.

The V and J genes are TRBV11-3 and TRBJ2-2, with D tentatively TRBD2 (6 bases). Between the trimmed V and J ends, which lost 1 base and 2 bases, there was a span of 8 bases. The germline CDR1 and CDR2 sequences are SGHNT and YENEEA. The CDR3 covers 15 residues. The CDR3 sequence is CASSLGGVNTGELFF. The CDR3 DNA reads TGTGCCAGCAGCTTAGGCGGGGTTAACACCGGGGAGCTGTTTTTT. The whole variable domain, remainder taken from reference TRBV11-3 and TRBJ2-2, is EAGVVQSPRYKIIEKKQPVAFWCNPISGHNTLYWYLQNLGQGPELLIRYENEEAVDDSQLPKDRFSAERLKGVDSTLKIQPAELGDSAVYLCASSLGGVNTGELFFGEGSRLTVL.

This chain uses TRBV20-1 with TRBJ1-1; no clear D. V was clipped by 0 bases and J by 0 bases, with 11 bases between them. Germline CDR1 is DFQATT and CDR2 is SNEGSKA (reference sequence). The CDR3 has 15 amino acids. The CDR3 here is CSARDSTRLNTEAFF. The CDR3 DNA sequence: TGCAGTGCTAGAGATAGCACCAGATTGAACACTGAAGCTTTCTTT.

The CDR3 is CAIPLGGQGNSPLHF. The DNA of the CDR3 is TGTGCCATCCCACTTGGGGGACAGGGGAATTCACCCCTCCACTTT. The rearrangement uses TRBV19 and TRBJ1-6; 10 bases match TRBD1. Trimming at V came to 10 bases and at J to 7 bases, leaving 10 bases not matched to a gene. Per germline, CDR1 LNHDA and CDR2 SQIVND (reference sequence). The CDR3 has 15 amino acids.

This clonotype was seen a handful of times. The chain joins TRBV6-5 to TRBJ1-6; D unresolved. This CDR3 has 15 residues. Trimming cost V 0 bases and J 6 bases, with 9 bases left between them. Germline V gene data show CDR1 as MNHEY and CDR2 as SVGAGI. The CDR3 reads CASSYSVRVNSPLHF. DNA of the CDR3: TGTGCCAGCAGTTACTCGGTGAGGGTTAATTCACCCCTCCACTTT.

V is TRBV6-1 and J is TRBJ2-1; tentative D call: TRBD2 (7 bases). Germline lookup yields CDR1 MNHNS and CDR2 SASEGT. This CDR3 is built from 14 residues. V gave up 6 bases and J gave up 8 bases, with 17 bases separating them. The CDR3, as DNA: TGTGCCAGCAGAGCGGGACAAAAACACGATGAGCAGTTCTTC. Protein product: CASRAGQKHDEQFF.

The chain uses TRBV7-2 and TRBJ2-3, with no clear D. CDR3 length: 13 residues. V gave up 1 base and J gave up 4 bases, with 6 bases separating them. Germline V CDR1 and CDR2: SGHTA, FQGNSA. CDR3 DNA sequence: TGTGCCAGCAGCTTAGACTATGCAGATACGCAGTATTTT. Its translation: CASSLDYADTQYF.

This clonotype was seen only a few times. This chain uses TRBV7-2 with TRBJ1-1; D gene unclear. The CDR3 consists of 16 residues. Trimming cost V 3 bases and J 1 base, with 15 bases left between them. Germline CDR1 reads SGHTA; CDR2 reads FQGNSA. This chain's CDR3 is CASSFRRGLTNTEAFF. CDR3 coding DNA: TGTGCCAGCAGCTTTCGGAGAGGGCTCACGAACACTGAAGCTTTCTTT.

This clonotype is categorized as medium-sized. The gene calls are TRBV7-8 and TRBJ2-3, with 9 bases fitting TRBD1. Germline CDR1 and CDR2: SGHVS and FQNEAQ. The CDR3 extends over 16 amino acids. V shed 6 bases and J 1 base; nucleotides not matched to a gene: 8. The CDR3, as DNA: TGTGCCAGCAGTCAAAAACGGACAGGGGGCACAGATACGCAGTATTTT. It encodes CASSQKRTGGTDTQYF.

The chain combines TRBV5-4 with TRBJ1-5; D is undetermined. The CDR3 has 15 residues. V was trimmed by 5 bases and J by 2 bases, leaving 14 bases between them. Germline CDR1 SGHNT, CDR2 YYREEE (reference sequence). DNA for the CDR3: TGTGCCAGCAGTCGATCCCCCGTGGGCAATCAGCCCCAGCATTTT. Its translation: CASSRSPVGNQPQHF.